The rows below give T cell receptor beta chains drawn from one sample of a study of neurological immune-mediated disorders. In TCRdb, the 5' RACE reads were re-called with MiXCR into one record per CDR3 protein. The table lists about 49,000 distinct CDR3 sequences, 9% to 10% of them singletons, with 1.5% to 2% in the top ten. The sample was PBMCs. These receptors all stem from a woman in her thirties or forties in good health. Each CDR3 is given without its conserved first and last residue. D genes are given only for firm matches.

v_call: TRBV9
d_call: NA
j_call: TRBJ2-3
cdr3_aa: ASSVAGLDTQY

v_call: TRBV5-5
d_call: NA
j_call: TRBJ2-7
cdr3_aa: TSSLRVEREQY

v_call: TRBV29-1
d_call: TRBD2
j_call: TRBJ2-1
cdr3_aa: SVPGGSGSYNEQF

v_call: TRBV20-1
d_call: TRBD2
j_call: TRBJ2-5
cdr3_aa: SARLAGVTQY

v_call: TRBV9
d_call: TRBD2
j_call: TRBJ2-1
cdr3_aa: ASSVEKREISHEQF

v_call: TRBV3-1
d_call: NA
j_call: TRBJ2-1
cdr3_aa: ASSQVLRQGSGRSNNEQF

v_call: TRBV25-1
d_call: NA
j_call: TRBJ1-4
cdr3_aa: ASSSGRMNEKLF

v_call: TRBV29-1
d_call: NA
j_call: TRBJ2-3
cdr3_aa: SVAGRVSTDTQY

v_call: TRBV7-9
d_call: NA
j_call: TRBJ1-1
cdr3_aa: ASSLQNTEAF

v_call: TRBV4-2
d_call: NA
j_call: TRBJ1-4
cdr3_aa: ASSNTPTGGNEKLF

v_call: TRBV18
d_call: NA
j_call: TRBJ1-2
cdr3_aa: ASSPAGTSLANYGYT